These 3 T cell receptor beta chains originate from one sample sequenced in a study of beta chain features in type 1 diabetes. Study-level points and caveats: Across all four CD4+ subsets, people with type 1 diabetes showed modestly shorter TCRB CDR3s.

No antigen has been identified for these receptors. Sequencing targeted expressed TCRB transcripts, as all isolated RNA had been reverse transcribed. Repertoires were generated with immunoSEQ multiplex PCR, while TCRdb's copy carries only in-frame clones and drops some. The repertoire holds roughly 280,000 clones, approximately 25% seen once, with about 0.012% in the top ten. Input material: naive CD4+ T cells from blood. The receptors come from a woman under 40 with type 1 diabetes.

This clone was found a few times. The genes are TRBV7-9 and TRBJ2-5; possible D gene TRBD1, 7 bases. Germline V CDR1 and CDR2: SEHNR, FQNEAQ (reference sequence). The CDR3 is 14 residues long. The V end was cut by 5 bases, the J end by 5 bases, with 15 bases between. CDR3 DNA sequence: TGTGCCAGCAGCCCCGCAGGGGGGCAGGAGACCCAGTACTTC. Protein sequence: CASSPAGGQETQYF.

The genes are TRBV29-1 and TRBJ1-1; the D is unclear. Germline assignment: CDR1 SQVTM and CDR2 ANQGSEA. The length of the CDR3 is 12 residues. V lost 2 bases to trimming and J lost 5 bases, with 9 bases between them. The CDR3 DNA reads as TGCAGCGTTGAATACGGGGAGACTGAAGCTTTCTTT. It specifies CSVEYGETEAFF.

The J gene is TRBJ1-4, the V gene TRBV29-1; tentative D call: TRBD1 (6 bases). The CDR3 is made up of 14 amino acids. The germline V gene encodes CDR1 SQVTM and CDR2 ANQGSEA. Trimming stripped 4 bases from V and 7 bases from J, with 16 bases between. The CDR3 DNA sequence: TGCAGCGTTGGTCCACAGCAGGGGCCTGAAAAACTGTTTTTT. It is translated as CSVGPQQGPEKLFF.